These 8 T cell receptor beta chains share one sample of origin, sequenced in a study of blood T cell repertoires in COVID-19. Clones were read by immunoSEQ multiplex PCR, and TCRdb kept only the in-frame ones, dropping some. Counted here are approximately 210,000 clones, around 84% occurring once; the ten biggest clones make up 4.3%. The material sequenced was PBMCs or T cells enriched from blood (not recorded which). These receptors all come from a man aged 30 to 39 with acute COVID-19.

This chain links TRBV6-5 with TRBJ1-5; the D gene is possibly TRBD1 (6 bases). The CDR3 extends over 13 amino acids. Between the trimmed V and J ends, which lost 8 bases and 3 bases, there was a span of 11 bases. Germline assignment: CDR1 MNHEY and CDR2 SVGAGI. The CDR3 region is CASSGQINQPQHF. DNA for the CDR3: TGTGCCAGCTCTGGACAGATCAATCAGCCCCAGCATTTT.

The V call is TRBV9, the J call TRBJ2-2, with 13 nucleotides matching TRBD2. Germline CDR1 is SGDLS and CDR2 is YYNGEE. CDR3 size: 20 residues. V lost 4 bases, J lost 1 base, and 13 bases stayed unmatched. CDR3 sequence reads: CASSYATGTSGVLNTGELFF. The CDR3 bases are TGTGCCAGCAGCTATGCGACCGGGACTAGCGGGGTATTGAACACCGGGGAGCTGTTTTTT. Full variable domain (remainder filled in from reference TRBV9 and TRBJ2-2): DSGVTQTPKHLITATGQRVTLRCSPRSGDLSVYWYQQSLDQGLQFLIQYYNGEERAKGNILERFSAQQFPDLHSELNLSSLELGDSALYFCASSYATGTSGVLNTGELFFGEGSRLTVL.

V gene TRBV27 combines with J gene TRBJ1-5, with D perhaps TRBD1 (6 bases). The CDR3 extends over 17 amino acids. The V gene's germline CDR1 is MNHEY and CDR2 SMNVEV (reference sequence). Trimming took 3 bases from V and 5 from J, leaving 20 bases between them. CDR3 region: CASSFFGSQGLDQPQHF. CDR3 nucleotide sequence: TGTGCCAGCAGTTTCTTCGGCAGTCAGGGGCTGGATCAGCCCCAGCATTTT.

The chain is built from TRBV25-1 and TRBJ2-5; D unresolved. The CDR3 is made up of 13 amino acids. V gave up 2 bases and J gave up 0 bases, with 4 bases separating them. CDR1 MGHDK and CDR2 SYGVNS come from the germline V gene. CDR3 bases: TGTGCCAGCAGTGAACCGTACCAAGAGACCCAGTACTTC. This sequence encodes CASSEPYQETQYF.

V gene TRBV6-5 combines with J gene TRBJ1-4; a weak D match, TRBD1 (6 bases). The germline gives CDR1 MNHEY, CDR2 SVGAGI. The V end was cut by 6 bases, the J end by 7 bases, with 12 bases between. The CDR3 totals 13 residues. The CDR3 coding sequence is TGTGCCAGCAGCTTCGCGGGGGCTGAAAAACTGTTTTTT. The encoded protein is CASSFAGAEKLFF.

The chain joins TRBV11-3 to TRBJ2-1; perhaps TRBD1 as D (6 bases). V gave up 1 base and J gave up 5 bases, with 15 bases separating them. The CDR3 has 16 residues. Germline V gene data show CDR1 as SGHNT and CDR2 as YENEEA. CDR3 sequence reads: CASSLGQGRTNNEQFF. DNA for the CDR3: TGTGCCAGCAGCTTAGGTCAGGGGCGTACTAACAATGAGCAGTTCTTC.

The chain links TRBV5-1 to TRBJ1-6, with a possible D match to TRBD1 (5 bases). This CDR3 contains 15 residues. The V and J ends lost 4 bases and 7 bases respectively, with 15 bases between them. Germline V gene data show CDR1 as SGHRS and CDR2 as YFSETQ. CDR3 coding DNA: TGCGCCAGCAGCGGCAGGGTAGGCGAGAATTCACCCCTCCACTTT. Translating gives CASSGRVGENSPLHF. Full variable domain (missing parts from reference TRBV5-1 and TRBJ1-6): KAGVTQTPRYLIKTRGQQVTLSCSPISGHRSVSWYQQTPGQGLQFLFEYFSETQRNKGNFPGRFSGRQFSNSRSEMNVSTLELGDSALYLCASSGRVGENSPLHFGNGTRLTVT.

This clone was picked up many times. The chain joins TRBV5-1 to TRBJ1-1, with 8 bases lining up with TRBD1. Trimming took 4 bases from V and 1 from J; bases not matched to a gene: 6. The germline V gene has CDR1 SGHRS and CDR2 YFSETQ. The CDR3 is 15 amino acids. The CDR3 protein is CASSVTGARNTEAFF. CDR3 in DNA: TGCGCCAGCAGCGTGACAGGGGCGAGGAACACTGAAGCTTTCTTT.